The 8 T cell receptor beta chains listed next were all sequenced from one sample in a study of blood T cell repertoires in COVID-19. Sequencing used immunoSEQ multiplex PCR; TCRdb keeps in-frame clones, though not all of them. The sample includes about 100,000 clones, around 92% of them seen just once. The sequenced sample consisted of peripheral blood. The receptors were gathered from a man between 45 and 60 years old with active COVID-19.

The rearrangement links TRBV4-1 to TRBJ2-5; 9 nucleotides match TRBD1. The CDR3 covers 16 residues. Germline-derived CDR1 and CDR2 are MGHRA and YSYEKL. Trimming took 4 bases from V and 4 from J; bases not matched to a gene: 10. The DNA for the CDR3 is TGCGCCAGCAGCCTCCTATGGACAGGGGTTGGAGAGACCCAGTACTTC. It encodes CASSLLWTGVGETQYF.

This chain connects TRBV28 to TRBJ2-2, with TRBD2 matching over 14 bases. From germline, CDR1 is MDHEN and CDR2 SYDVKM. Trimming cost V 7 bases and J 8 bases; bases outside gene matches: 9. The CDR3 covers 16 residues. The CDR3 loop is CASNPPGLAGVGELFF. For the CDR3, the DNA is TGTGCCAGCAACCCTCCGGGACTAGCGGGAGTTGGGGAGCTGTTTTTT.

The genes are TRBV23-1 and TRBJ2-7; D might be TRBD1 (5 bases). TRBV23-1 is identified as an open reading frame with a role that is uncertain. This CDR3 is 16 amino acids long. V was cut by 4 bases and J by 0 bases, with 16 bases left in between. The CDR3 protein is CASSLRSVGPSYEQYF. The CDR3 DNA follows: TGCGCCAGCAGTCTTCGGTCCGTGGGGCCCTCCTACGAGCAGTACTTC.

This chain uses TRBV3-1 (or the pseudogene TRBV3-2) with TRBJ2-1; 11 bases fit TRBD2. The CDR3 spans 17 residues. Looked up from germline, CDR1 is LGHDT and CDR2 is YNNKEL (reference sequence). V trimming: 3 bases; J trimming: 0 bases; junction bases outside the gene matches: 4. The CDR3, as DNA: TGTGCCAGCAGCCACACTAGCGGGAGCCGCTCCTACAATGAGCAGTTCTTC. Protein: CASSHTSGSRSYNEQFF.

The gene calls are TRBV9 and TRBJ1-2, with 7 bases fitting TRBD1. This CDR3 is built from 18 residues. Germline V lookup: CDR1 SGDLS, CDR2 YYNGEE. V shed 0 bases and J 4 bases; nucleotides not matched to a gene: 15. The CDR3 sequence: CASSVDTGTATFVYGYTF. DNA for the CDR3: TGTGCCAGCAGCGTAGATACCGGGACAGCTACTTTCGTCTATGGCTACACCTTC.

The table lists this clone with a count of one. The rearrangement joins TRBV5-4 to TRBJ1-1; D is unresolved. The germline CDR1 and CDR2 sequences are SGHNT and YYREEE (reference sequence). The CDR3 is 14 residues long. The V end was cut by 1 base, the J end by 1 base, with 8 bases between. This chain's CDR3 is CASSLSRSNTEAFF. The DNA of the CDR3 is TGTGCCAGCAGCTTGAGCAGGTCGAACACTGAAGCTTTCTTT.

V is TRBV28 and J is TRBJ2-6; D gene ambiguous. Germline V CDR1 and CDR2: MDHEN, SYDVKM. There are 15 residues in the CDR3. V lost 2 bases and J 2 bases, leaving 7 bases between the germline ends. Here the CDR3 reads CASSLSGPGANVLTF. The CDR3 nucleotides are TGTGCCAGCAGTTTAAGTGGGCCTGGGGCCAACGTCCTGACTTTC. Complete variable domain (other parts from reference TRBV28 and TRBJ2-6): DVKVTQSSRYLVKRTGEKVFLECVQDMDHENMFWYRQDPGLGLRLIYFSYDVKMKEKGDIPEGYSVSREKKERFSLILESASTNQTSMYLCASSLSGPGANVLTFGAGSRLTVL.

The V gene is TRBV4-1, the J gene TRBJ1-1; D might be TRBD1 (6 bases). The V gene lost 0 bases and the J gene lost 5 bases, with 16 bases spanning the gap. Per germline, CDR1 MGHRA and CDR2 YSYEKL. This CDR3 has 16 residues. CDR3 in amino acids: CASSQDAAGANTEAFF. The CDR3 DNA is TGCGCCAGCAGCCAAGACGCTGCAGGGGCGAATACTGAAGCTTTCTTT.